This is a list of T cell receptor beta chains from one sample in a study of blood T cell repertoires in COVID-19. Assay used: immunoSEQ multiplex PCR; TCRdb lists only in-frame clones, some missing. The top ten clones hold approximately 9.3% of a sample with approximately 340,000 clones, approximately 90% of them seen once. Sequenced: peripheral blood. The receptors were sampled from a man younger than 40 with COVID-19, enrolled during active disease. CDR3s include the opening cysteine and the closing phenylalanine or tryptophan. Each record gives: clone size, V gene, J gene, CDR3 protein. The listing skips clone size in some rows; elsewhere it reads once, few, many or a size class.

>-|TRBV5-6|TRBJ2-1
CATAGGQGIYNEQFF
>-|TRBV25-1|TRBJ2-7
CASSQSGMLYEQYF
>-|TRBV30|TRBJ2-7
CAWSVGGIYEQYF
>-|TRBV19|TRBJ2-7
CASSMGTGLYEQYF
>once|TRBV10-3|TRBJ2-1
CAISGSGPNNEQFF
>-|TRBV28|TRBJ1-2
CATSPTNYGYTF
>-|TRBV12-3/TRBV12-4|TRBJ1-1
CASSLGQGGRAFF
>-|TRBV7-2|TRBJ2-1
CASSPRGGGNYNEQFF
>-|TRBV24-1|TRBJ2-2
CATSDFITPQENTGELFF
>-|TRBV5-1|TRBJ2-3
CASSLASGGSDTQYF
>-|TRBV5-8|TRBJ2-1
CASSFRLVNEQFF
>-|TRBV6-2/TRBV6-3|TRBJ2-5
CASSDRHQETQYF
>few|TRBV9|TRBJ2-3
CASSVASSGYFTDTQYF
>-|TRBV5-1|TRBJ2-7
CASSSTSGSISHEQYF
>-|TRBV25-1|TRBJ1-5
CASTGQGNQPQHF
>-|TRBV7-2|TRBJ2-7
CASSLITRDEQYF
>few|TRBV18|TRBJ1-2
CASSPPGYGYTF
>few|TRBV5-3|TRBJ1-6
CARSQTGGTSPLHF
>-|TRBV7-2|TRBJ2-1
CASSYRTGASNEQFF
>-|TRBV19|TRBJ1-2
CASSTGLLGYTF
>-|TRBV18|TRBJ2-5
CASSLGTSGALRETQYF
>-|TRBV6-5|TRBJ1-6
CASSSGQYNSPLHF
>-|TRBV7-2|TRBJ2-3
CASSDRTSGFTDTQYF
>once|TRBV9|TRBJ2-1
CASSVGGSGDYNEQFF
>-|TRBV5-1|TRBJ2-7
CASSETTSGSSYEQYF
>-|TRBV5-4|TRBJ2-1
CASSFKTSGVQRGNEQFF
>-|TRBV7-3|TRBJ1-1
CASSFSIYIDRNTEAFF
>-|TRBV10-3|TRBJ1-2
CAISESKDRPSYGYTF
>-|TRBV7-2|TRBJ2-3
CASSLGQRGALDTQYF
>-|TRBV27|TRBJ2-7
CASSPGIEQYF
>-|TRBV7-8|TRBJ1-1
CASSLGFFRDRVRSF
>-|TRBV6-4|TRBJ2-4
CASSLGLAKNIQYF
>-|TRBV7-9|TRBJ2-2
CASSLRGTENTGELFF
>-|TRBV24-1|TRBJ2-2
CATSAGFTGELFF
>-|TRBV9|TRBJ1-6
CASSVGAGLNSPLHF
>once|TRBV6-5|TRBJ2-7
CASSKKGDGVYEQYF
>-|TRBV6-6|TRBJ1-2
CASSSRVQGSGYGYTF
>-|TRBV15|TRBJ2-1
CATRGWAGSSGNEQFF
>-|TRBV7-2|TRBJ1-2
CASSLVAGVSGGYTF
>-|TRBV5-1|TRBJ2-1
CASSLGTSWENEQFF